The 14 T cell receptor beta chains given below trace back to one sample, sequenced in a study of tumor-infiltrating lymphocytes in localized non-small cell lung cancer. The method was immunoSEQ multiplex PCR; TCRdb's version includes in-frame clones alone and lacks a portion of them. Among under 35,000 clones listed, 80% to 90% were seen once. What was sequenced was lung tumor tissue. The source is a human donor with non-small cell lung cancer.

The rearrangement uses TRBV6-5 and TRBJ2-5; 8 bases are a match to TRBD1. The CDR3 length is 15 residues. CDR1 is MNHEY, CDR2 SVGAGI, per germline. Unmatched junction bases numbered 7, after V lost 2 bases and J lost 5 bases. The CDR3 coding sequence is TGTGCCAGCAGTTACCGACAGGGGCCAGGGGAGACCCAGTACTTC. It encodes CASSYRQGPGETQYF.

V usage is TRBV18 and J usage is TRBJ1-1; no reliable D call. The CDR3 length is 13 residues. The V gene lost 10 bases and the J gene lost 0 bases, with 12 bases spanning the gap. From germline, CDR1 is KGHSH and CDR2 LQKENI. For the CDR3, the DNA is TGTGCCACCCGACTGCTGGTGAACACTGAAGCTTTCTTT. Translation: CATRLLVNTEAFF.

The chain links TRBV28 to TRBJ1-5; D ambiguous. This CDR3 has 16 amino acids. Per the germline V gene, CDR1 is MDHEN and CDR2 is SYDVKM. Trimming removed 2 bases from V and 2 bases from J, with 13 bases in between. For the CDR3, the DNA is TGTGCCAGCAGTTTAAGTCTGTCCGGGGGCAATCAGCCCCAGCATTTT. Amino acid sequence: CASSLSLSGGNQPQHF. The full variable domain, with the rest looked up from reference TRBV28 and TRBJ1-5, is DVKVTQSSRYLVKRTGEKVFLECVQDMDHENMFWYRQDPGLGLRLIYFSYDVKMKEKGDIPEGYSVSREKKERFSLILESASTNQTSMYLCASSLSLSGGNQPQHFGDGTRLSIL.

CDR3 nucleotide sequence: TGTGCCAGCAGCTTAGGGGTGGGACCAGGGGACTATGGCTACACCTTC. This sequence encodes CASSLGVGPGDYGYTF. The J gene is TRBJ1-2, the V gene TRBV7-6; possible D gene TRBD1, 6 bases. V lost 1 base and J lost 3, with 15 bases in between. This CDR3 region has 16 residues. CDR1 SGHVS and CDR2 FNYEAQ come from the germline V gene.

The chain joins TRBV18 to TRBJ2-7; 14 bases align to TRBD2. V lost 1 base and J lost 0; bases outside the gene matches: 2. The germline V gene encodes CDR1 KGHSH and CDR2 LQKENI. The CDR3 totals 17 residues. The chain's CDR3 is CASSPRGTSGGSYEQYF. The CDR3 DNA reads TGTGCCAGCTCACCACGGGGGACTAGCGGGGGCTCCTACGAGCAGTACTTC.

The V call is TRBV5-1, the J call TRBJ2-3; D perhaps matches TRBD1 (5 bases). The V end was cut by 2 bases, the J end by 0 bases, with 10 bases between. The germline V gene encodes CDR1 SGHRS and CDR2 YFSETQ. CDR3 length: 15 amino acids. DNA for the CDR3: TGCGCCAGCAGCTTACAGGACACTAGCACAGATACGCAGTATTTT. The encoded protein is CASSLQDTSTDTQYF.

This clone came up a few times. This chain joins TRBV7-2 and TRBJ1-4, with D possibly matching TRBD1 (5 bases). The CDR3 is 16 residues long. V shed 4 bases and J shed 8 bases, with 20 bases lying between them. Germline V gene sequence: CDR1 SGHTA, CDR2 FQGNSA. CDR3 amino acids: CASSSSVRDGGEKLFF. CDR3 bases: TGTGCCAGCAGCTCTTCGGTCCGGGACGGAGGCGAAAAACTGTTTTTT.

The J gene is TRBJ1-1, the V gene TRBV7-2; unclear D gene. The CDR3 extends over 19 amino acids. The V end lost 1 base, the J end lost 0 bases, and 21 bases lay between the germline ends. Germline-derived CDR1 and CDR2 are SGHTA and FQGNSA. CDR3 in amino acids: CASSLVGERTPDMNTEAFF. The CDR3 coding sequence is TGTGCCAGCAGCTTAGTTGGGGAAAGGACCCCTGACATGAACACTGAAGCTTTCTTT.

The V and J genes are TRBV7-2 and TRBJ1-3; TRBD1 agrees at 9 bases. Germline trimming cut 5 bases from V and 4 bases from J; bases unmatched to any gene: 9. CDR3 length: 16 amino acids. Germline V gene lookup returns CDR1 SGHTA and CDR2 FQGNSA. The chain's CDR3 is CASSQQGANFGNTIYF. The CDR3 DNA follows: TGTGCCAGCAGCCAACAGGGGGCGAACTTCGGAAACACCATATATTTT.

The rearrangement links TRBV2 to TRBJ1-2; 9 bases map to TRBD1. CDR1 and CDR2 from the germline V gene are SNHLY and FYNNEI. The junction had 7 bases not matched to a gene; V was cut back by 4 bases and J by 7 bases. This CDR3 region has 14 residues. The CDR3 reads CASSAGTGTSGYTF. CDR3 in DNA: TGTGCCAGCAGTGCCGGGACAGGGACGTCTGGCTACACCTTC.

This chain links TRBV7-2 with TRBJ1-2; possibly TRBD1 for D (5 bases). Germline V gene sequence: CDR1 SGHTA, CDR2 FQGNSA. The CDR3 contains 13 residues. V lost 6 bases, J lost 5 bases, and 13 bases lay in between. Here the CDR3 DNA reads TGTGCCAGCAGATCTAGTGGGGGGTATGGCTACACCTTC. It specifies CASRSSGGYGYTF.

This clone was recorded once. The CDR3 coding sequence is TGCGCCAGCAGCCTACGACAGGGGGCGGACTATGGCTACACCTTC. Protein product: CASSLRQGADYGYTF. J is TRBJ1-2 and V is TRBV4-3, with 10 bases matching TRBD1. Germline V CDR1 and CDR2: LGHNA, YSLEER. The CDR3 is 15 amino acids. After removal of 4 bases from V and 3 bases from J, the junction contained 5 bases not matched to a gene.

The chain is built from TRBV5-4 and TRBJ1-6, with D hard to call. The germline gives CDR1 SGHNT, CDR2 YYREEE (reference sequence). This CDR3 is 13 amino acids long. V lost 0 bases to trimming and J lost 6 bases, with 4 bases between them. CDR3 sequence (DNA): TGTGCCAGCAGCTTGGAACTTAATTCACCCCTCCACTTT. Residues: CASSLELNSPLHF.

The chain has TRBV4-2 and TRBJ2-6, with 9 bases aligning to TRBD2. Trimming cost V 1 base and J 1 base; bases outside gene matches: 5. CDR1 and CDR2 from the germline V gene are LGHNA and YNFKEQ. The CDR3 sequence is 18 residues long. The CDR3 spells CASSQGAGGRSGANVLTF. The DNA for the CDR3 is TGTGCCAGCAGCCAAGGAGCGGGGGGCCGGTCTGGGGCCAACGTCCTGACTTTC.